One and the same sample provided the 17 T cell receptor beta chains below, sequenced in a study of blood T cell repertoires in COVID-19. Sequencing was performed with immunoSEQ multiplex PCR; in TCRdb, only in-frame clones are kept and a portion is missing. The top ten clones hold roughly 9.4% of a sample with around 430,000 clones, around nine tenths of them seen once. Sequencing was done on a sample of PBMCs or T cells enriched from blood (not recorded which). The receptors here all came from a woman between 45 and 60 years old who had recovered from COVID-19.

This clone occurred a few times. The gene calls are TRBV28 and TRBJ2-7; 7 nucleotides align to TRBD1. The CDR3 has 14 residues. The germline gives CDR1 MDHEN, CDR2 SYDVKM. The ends lost 5 bases at V and 7 bases at J; junction bases unmatched: 11. CDR3 in DNA: TGTGCCAGCAGTCTCTCCGGGACAGCGAAAGAGCAGTACTTC. It yields the protein CASSLSGTAKEQYF.

This sequence joins TRBV29-1 and TRBJ2-7; 10 bases are shared with TRBD2. V lost 4 bases, J lost 6 bases, and 3 bases stayed unmatched. Per germline, CDR1 SQVTM and CDR2 ANQGSEA. CDR3 size: 12 residues. The CDR3 here is CSVVPSGGEQYF. CDR3 sequence (DNA): TGCAGCGTTGTACCTAGCGGGGGCGAGCAGTACTTC.

This clone appeared once. The chain is built from TRBV4-3 and TRBJ1-2; 7 nucleotides agree with TRBD1. The CDR3 loop spans 16 amino acids. The germline CDR1 and CDR2 sequences are LGHNA and YSLEER. Trimming at V came to 1 base and at J to 3 bases, leaving 8 bases not matched to a gene. The CDR3 protein is CASSQVGGTVHYGYTF. CDR3 DNA sequence: TGCGCCAGCAGCCAAGTTGGGGGGACAGTGCACTATGGCTACACCTTC.

The chain has TRBV28 and TRBJ1-5, with D uncertain. This CDR3 is 14 amino acids long. Germline V gene lookup returns CDR1 MDHEN and CDR2 SYDVKM. Trimming took off 5 bases at V and 0 bases at J, with 8 bases between the two ends. The CDR3 spells CASSGRYSNQPQHF. For the CDR3, the DNA is TGTGCCAGCAGTGGCCGATATAGCAATCAGCCCCAGCATTTT.

Points on this clone: The junction departs from germline at one end; a sequencing error may be responsible. This chain connects TRBV24-1 to TRBJ2-1; the D is unclear. The CDR3 runs 12 residues. Germline CDR1 is KGHDR and CDR2 is SFDVKD. DNA for the CDR3: TGTGCCACCAGTGATTCCTTCAATGAGCAGTTCTTC. Amino acid sequence: CATSDSFNEQFF.

The chain is built from TRBV19 and TRBJ2-1, with D tentatively TRBD2 (5 bases). The length of the CDR3 is 13 residues. V shed 5 bases and J shed 6 bases, with 11 bases lying between them. The germline V gene encodes CDR1 LNHDA and CDR2 SQIVND (reference sequence). CDR3 loop: CASSPRAGNEQFF. In nucleotides, the CDR3 is TGTGCCAGTAGTCCGAGGGCGGGCAATGAGCAGTTCTTC.

V is TRBV27 and J is TRBJ1-4; D unresolved. Trimming cost V 4 bases and J 5 bases, with 11 bases left between them. In germline, CDR1 is MNHEY, CDR2 SMNVEV (reference sequence). The CDR3 has 14 residues. CDR3 loop: CASSSGGNNEKLFF. Written as DNA, the CDR3 is TGTGCCAGCAGTTCCGGCGGGAACAATGAAAAACTGTTTTTT.

This chain links TRBV29-1 with TRBJ2-7; TRBD1 might be the D (7 bases). The CDR3 has 12 amino acids. V gave up 7 bases and J gave up 3 bases, with 13 bases separating them. Germline V gene data show CDR1 as SQVTM and CDR2 as ANQGSEA. The CDR3 sequence is CSGGDSGYEQYF. CDR3 sequence (DNA): TGCAGCGGGGGGGACAGTGGCTACGAGCAGTACTTC.

V is TRBV7-8 and J is TRBJ1-4; TRBD1 is a possible D gene (5 bases). Looked up from germline, CDR1 is SGHVS and CDR2 is FQNEAQ. Trimming took 5 bases from V and 5 from J, leaving 18 bases between them. CDR3 length equals 16 residues. The CDR3 nucleotides are TGTGCCAGCAGCAAGGGGCCCGATCAGGGAAATGAAAAACTGTTTTTT. Amino acid sequence: CASSKGPDQGNEKLFF.

The table lists this clone with a few counts. This rearrangement joins TRBV6-1 to TRBJ1-2; perhaps TRBD1 as D (6 bases). Germline V gene lookup returns CDR1 MNHNS and CDR2 SASEGT. V dropped 3 bases and J dropped 8 bases, with 16 bases sitting between them. The CDR3 is 14 residues long. The CDR3 bases are TGTGCCAGCAGTGATCAGGGGCTAGGTAGCGGCTACACCTTC. Residues: CASSDQGLGSGYTF.

V is TRBV7-2 and J is TRBJ1-6, with D tentatively TRBD1 (6 bases). The CDR3 sequence is 15 residues long. The germline gives CDR1 SGHTA, CDR2 FQGNSA. Trimming removed 6 bases from V and 7 bases from J, with 16 bases in between. Here the CDR3 reads CASRQTGHRNSPLHF. Here the CDR3 DNA reads TGTGCCAGCAGGCAAACGGGACACAGGAATTCACCCCTCCACTTT.

The CDR3 DNA is TGTGCCAGCAGTAGCCTGGGCACAGATACGCAGTATTTT. Its translation: CASSSLGTDTQYF. V gene TRBV28 combines with J gene TRBJ2-3; D gene uncertain. The CDR3 is 13 amino acids. Trimming took off 5 bases at V and 1 base at J, with 7 bases between the two ends. Germline loops: CDR1 MDHEN, CDR2 SYDVKM.

This clone occurred many times. J is TRBJ1-6 and V is TRBV6-1; 8 nucleotides align to TRBD1. The germline gives CDR1 MNHNS, CDR2 SASEGT. The CDR3 sequence is 14 residues long. V lost 1 base to trimming and J lost 7 bases; unmatched junction nucleotides: 0. The CDR3 bases are TGTGCCAGCAGTGAAGGGACAGGGAATTCACCCCTCCACTTT. Protein: CASSEGTGNSPLHF.

The chain couples TRBV15 to TRBJ1-2; no clear D gene. The germline gives CDR1 LNHNV, CDR2 YYDKDF (reference sequence). There are 12 residues in the CDR3. Trimming left V 5 bases short and J 5 bases short, with 9 bases between. CDR3 sequence: CATSLNGYGYTF. The CDR3 region has the DNA TGTGCCACCAGCCTGAACGGGTATGGCTACACCTTC.

The V call is TRBV9, the J call TRBJ2-1; 10 positions agree with TRBD2. Germline V lookup: CDR1 SGDLS, CDR2 YYNGEE. CDR3 length equals 16 residues. The junction had 4 bases not matched to a gene; V was cut back by 0 bases and J by 4 bases. CDR3 residues: CASSVDQRGGYNEQFF. The CDR3 DNA reads TGTGCCAGCAGCGTAGATCAGCGGGGGGGATACAATGAGCAGTTCTTC.

The rearrangement uses TRBV6-5 and TRBJ1-2, with D possibly TRBD1 on 5 matching bases. V was cut by 6 bases and J by 7 bases, with 15 bases left in between. The CDR3 consists of 13 residues. CDR1 MNHEY and CDR2 SVGAGI come from the germline V gene. CDR3 region: CASRQQGGSGYTF. CDR3 nucleotide sequence: TGTGCCAGCAGGCAGCAGGGCGGCTCTGGCTACACCTTC.

The J gene is TRBJ2-2, the V gene TRBV12-5; TRBD2 might be the D (6 bases). Trimming took 6 bases from V and 4 from J, leaving 15 bases between them. This CDR3 has 15 amino acids. The germline V gene encodes CDR1 LGHNT and CDR2 FRNRAP. CDR3 coding DNA: TGTGCTAGTGGCTTAAGGACCGGGGGCACCGGGGAGCTGTTTTTT. This sequence encodes CASGLRTGGTGELFF. Filled out from reference TRBV12-5 and TRBJ2-2, the complete variable domain reads DARVTQTPRHKVTEMGQEVTMRCQPILGHNTVFWYRQTMMQGLELLAYFRNRAPLDDSGMPKDRFSAEMPDATLATLKIQPSEPRDSAVYFCASGLRTGGTGELFFGEGSRLTVL.